These T cell receptor beta chains were read from a single sample in a study of blood T cell repertoires in COVID-19. Measured with immunoSEQ multiplex PCR; TCRdb has only the in-frame clones, and not every one. The sample lists fewer than 110,000 clones, around 82% occurring once. Sequencing input: peripheral blood. The source of these receptors is a human donor in a cohort sampled during active COVID-19. The CDR3 runs from the conserved cysteine through the conserved F or W. D genes are given only for firm matches. Part of the rows lack a size; the others show once, few, many or a class for expanded clones.

few	TRBV7-3	TRBD1	TRBJ1-2	CASSRDRPFSNYGYTF	TGTGCCAGCAGCCGGGACAGGCCGTTCTCTAACTATGGCTACACCTTC
few	TRBV28	TRBD2	TRBJ2-1	CASRASGSYNEQFF	TGTGCCAGCAGGGCTAGCGGGTCCTACAATGAGCAGTTCTTC
-	TRBV28	TRBD2	TRBJ2-7	CASSPSGRAAYEQYF	TGTGCCAGCAGTCCTAGCGGGAGGGCCGCGTACGAGCAGTACTTC
once	TRBV28	TRBD2	TRBJ2-1	CASSHLGTSGRLYEQFF	TGTGCCAGCAGCCACCTCGGGACTAGCGGGAGGTTATATGAGCAGTTCTTC
-	TRBV27	TRBD2	TRBJ2-1	CASSLRLAGPNEQFF	TGTGCCAGCAGTCTACGACTAGCGGGTCCCAATGAGCAGTTCTTC
-	TRBV28	TRBD1	TRBJ1-5	CASSDRAHQPQHF	TGTGCCAGCAGTGACAGGGCTCATCAGCCCCAGCATTTT
-	TRBV2	TRBD1	TRBJ1-4	CASSVRQGSNEKLFF	TGTGCCAGCAGTGTACGACAGGGATCTAATGAAAAACTGTTTTTT
-	TRBV7-9	-	TRBJ2-5	CASSLAGAGEETQYF	TGTGCCAGCAGCTTAGCAGGGGCTGGAGAAGAGACCCAGTACTTC
-	TRBV19	-	TRBJ1-5	CASSKGHTNSNQPQHF	TGTGCCAGTAGTAAGGGACATACCAACTCCAATCAGCCCCAGCATTTT
-	TRBV4-3	-	TRBJ1-2	CASSRGNADGYTF	TGCGCCAGCAGCAGGGGTAACGCGGATGGCTACACCTTC
-	TRBV9	TRBD2	TRBJ2-3	CASSVAGTSGTDTQYF	TGTGCCAGCAGCGTAGCTGGGACTAGCGGCACAGATACGCAGTATTTT
once	TRBV19	TRBD2	TRBJ2-3	CASSTTSGSTDTQYF	TGTGCCAGTAGTACGACTAGCGGGAGTACAGATACGCAGTATTTT
-	TRBV27	TRBD2	TRBJ2-1	CASSSGVGLAGGANEQFF	TGTGCCAGCAGTTCGGGGGTCGGACTAGCGGGAGGGGCCAATGAGCAGTTCTTC